This T cell receptor (beta chain) was sequenced for a study of cytomegalovirus exposure and HLA in healthy donors. Overall study: There were 350 to 400 genotyped donors. Of these, roughly 80% fell in the genetic ancestry cluster associated with self-reported Caucasian donors.

Study-level findings and limits: There were three CMV-associated chains whose specificity for CMV antigens was confirmed in vitro. A prior analysis recorded that most TCR beta V segments were productive about 90% or about 30% of the time. A missense variant in DCLRE1C was later tied to TCR beta V- and J-gene trimming.

PCR was performed using 60 Vbeta and 13 Jbeta primers. The method was immunoSEQ multiplex PCR; TCRdb's version includes in-frame clones alone and lacks a portion of them. The data show some 96,000 clones, with 77% seen just once and less than 8.5% held by the top ten. In this sample, this clone turned up a few times. The antigen remains undetermined. The V gene lost 1 base and the J gene lost 5 bases, with 6 bases spanning the gap. This CDR3 comprises 13 residues. CDR1 is SGHDT and CDR2 is YYEEEE in the germline V gene. The chain carries TRBV5-6 and TRBJ2-2; D is unresolved. Source material: PBMCs. The sequence was obtained from a female donor in good health and CMV-seronegative. This chain's CDR3 is CASSLLTTGELFF. The CDR3 coding sequence is TGTGCCAGCAGCTTGCTAACTACCGGGGAGCTGTTTTTT.